The 13 T cell receptor beta chains below all came from one sample that was sequenced in a study of identical twins. One entry per CDR3 protein, called by TCRdb with MiXCR from the 5' RACE reads. Here the sample spans hundreds of thousands of distinct CDR3 sequences, around 8.6% being singletons. The sample was also linked to a second study, of yellow fever vaccine responses in identical twins.

Material for sequencing was PBMCs. The receptors derive from a woman younger than 35 in good health.

This chain connects TRBV9 to TRBJ2-1; no firm D call. The CDR3 contains 13 residues. Germline loops: CDR1 SGDLS, CDR2 YYNGEE. V lost 0 bases, J lost 5 bases, and 6 bases lay in between. The CDR3 sequence: CASSVGRNNEQFF. The CDR3 nucleotides read TGTGCCAGCAGCGTAGGCAGGAACAATGAGCAGTTCTTC.

The rearrangement uses TRBV7-9 and TRBJ2-6; the D is unclear. CDR3 length equals 15 residues. CDR1 SEHNR and CDR2 FQNEAQ come from the germline V gene (reference sequence). V was pared by 5 bases and J by 1 base, with 9 bases between. CDR3 residues: CASSPRLSGANVLTF. DNA of the CDR3: TGTGCCAGCAGCCCGCGATTGTCTGGGGCCAACGTCCTGACTTTC.

The chain links TRBV5-1 to TRBJ2-7, with D maybe TRBD1 (5 bases). There are 13 residues in the CDR3. CDR1 and CDR2 (germline): SGHRS, YFSETQ. The V end was cut by 4 bases, the J end by 4 bases, with 12 bases between. The CDR3 loop reads CASSEGVGYEQYF. The CDR3 nucleotides read TGCGCCAGCAGCGAAGGGGTGGGGTACGAGCAGTACTTC.

The table lists this clonotype with a few counts. The chain recombines TRBV12-3 or TRBV12-4 with TRBJ2-7, with TRBD1 matching 7 bases. V was pared by 0 bases and J by 2 bases, with 4 bases of the junction left unmatched. The CDR3 extends over 15 amino acids. For the CDR3, the DNA is TGTGCCAGCAGTTTAGCGACAGGGAATGCCTACGAGCAGTACTTC. Its protein product is CASSLATGNAYEQYF.

This clonotype showed up many times. This chain connects TRBV29-1 to TRBJ2-1; 10 bases are shared with TRBD1. The CDR3 is 15 amino acids. The junction had 11 bases not matched to a gene; V was cut back by 2 bases and J by 10 bases. Germline V gives CDR1 SQVTM, CDR2 ANQGSEA. The CDR3 sequence is CSVEMIRQGAGEQFF. CDR3 coding DNA: TGCAGCGTTGAAATGATCCGACAGGGGGCTGGCGAGCAGTTCTTC.

CDR3 bases: TGTGCCAGCAGTCCGATCGGGACTAGCGGGAGTTACGAGCAGTACTTC. Translation: CASSPIGTSGSYEQYF. The chain is built from TRBV28 and TRBJ2-7; TRBD2 matches 14 bases. Losses at the gene ends were 5 bases for V and 4 bases for J; bases not matched to a gene: 7. CDR1 and CDR2 from the germline V gene are MDHEN and SYDVKM. This CDR3 is built from 16 residues. Combining the CDR3 with reference TRBV28 and TRBJ2-7 gives the whole variable domain DVKVTQSSRYLVKRTGEKVFLECVQDMDHENMFWYRQDPGLGLRLIYFSYDVKMKEKGDIPEGYSVSREKKERFSLILESASTNQTSMYLCASSPIGTSGSYEQYFGPGTRLTVT.

The V and J genes are TRBV20-1 and TRBJ2-2; possible D gene TRBD1, 5 bases. The length of the CDR3 is 14 residues. Trimming removed 6 bases at V and 3 bases at J, with 14 bases between. Germline CDR1 reads DFQATT; CDR2 reads SNEGSKA (reference sequence). This chain's CDR3 is CSAKPQGYTGELFF. The CDR3 DNA is TGCAGTGCGAAACCTCAGGGTTACACCGGGGAGCTGTTTTTT.

The genes are TRBV10-3 and TRBJ2-1; D gene uncertain. Trimming left V 3 bases short and J 7 bases short, with 13 bases between. The germline CDR1 and CDR2 sequences are ENHRY and SYGVKD. The CDR3 length is 14 residues. The CDR3 bases are TGTGCCATCAGTGACAGGTCAAATGGGAATGAGCAGTTCTTC. It codes for CAISDRSNGNEQFF.

CDR3 in amino acids: CASSLTGLADPYEQYF. CDR3 sequence (DNA): TGTGCCAGCAGCTTAACAGGGCTAGCGGACCCTTACGAGCAGTACTTC. This chain joins TRBV7-3 and TRBJ2-7, with TRBD2 matching over 7 bases. This CDR3 comprises 16 residues. CDR1 and CDR2 (germline): SGHTA, FQGTGA. The J segment lost 4 bases and the V segment lost 0 bases, leaving 9 bases of the junction unmatched.

This clonotype was detected many times. The chain recombines TRBV10-2 with TRBJ2-5; the D gene is possibly TRBD1 (6 bases). Deletions cut 0 bases from V and 1 base from J, with 15 bases between. The CDR3 runs to 17 residues. CDR1 is WSHSY, CDR2 SAAADI, per germline. Written as DNA, the CDR3 is TGCGCCAGCAGTGAGTCACAGGGACCTTCAGCCCAAGAGACCCAGTACTTC. Translated: CASSESQGPSAQETQYF.

In this sample, this clonotype turned up many times. At one end the junction does not follow the germline gene, possibly because of a read error. The genes are TRBV6-1 and TRBJ2-3, with 8 bases matching TRBD2. CDR3 length equals 17 residues. Per the germline V gene, CDR1 is MNHNS and CDR2 is SASEGT. The CDR3, as DNA: TGTGCCATCAGTGAAGCCCCCGGGGGGGCCAGCACAGATACGCAGTATTTT. The encoded protein is CAISEAPGGASTDTQYF.

The CDR3 region has the DNA TGTGCCAGCAGTTACTGGCAGGGCTACGAGCAGTACTTC. This gives the protein CASSYWQGYEQYF. This rearrangement joins TRBV6-5 to TRBJ2-7; the D gene is possibly TRBD1 (5 bases). This CDR3 spans 13 amino acids. Germline-derived CDR1 and CDR2 are MNHEY and SVGAGI. Trimming cost V 1 base and J 3 bases, with 7 bases left between them.

This clonotype was recorded a few times. This chain connects TRBV4-1 to TRBJ1-6; D is unclear. V lost 1 base and J 10 bases, leaving 17 bases between the germline ends. The CDR3 spans 16 residues. The germline CDR1 and CDR2 sequences are MGHRA and YSYEKL. CDR3 nucleotides: TGCGCCAGCAGCCAAGTTTTAGATCCCAACGGGTCACCCCTCCACTTT. Residues: CASSQVLDPNGSPLHF.